This TCR beta chain was captured in a study of Ad26.COV2.S vaccination and SARS-CoV-2 variants. Study-wide context: Donor got 5x10^10 or 1x10^11 viral particles of Ad26.COV2.S.

Treatment meaning: 15 to 20 received Ad26.COV2.S at low or high dose, single or two shots; several received placebo; per-sample allocation not given. Sampling took place 63 days after the first vaccine or placebo injection. Notes on this clone: No antigen is known for it.

Sequenced by immunoSEQ multiplex PCR; TCRdb stores in-frame clones only, minus some. The data contain around 300,000 clones, 75% to 90% of them singletons. Study-wide results and caveats: Breadth measured for non-spike TCRs was similar across vaccine and placebo recipients. The TCR-based breadth and depth measures might underestimate overall T cell responses.

The sample consisted of peripheral blood, taken in a trial of Ad26.COV2.S vaccine versus placebo. The sequence came from a person aged 18-60 years who received the Ad26.COV2.S COVID-19 vaccine or a placebo.

The CDR3 loop is CASSGRRDGHEKLFF. The CDR3 DNA is TGTGCCAGCAGCGGACGCCGGGACGGGCATGAAAAACTGTTTTTT. The V gene is TRBV7-8, the J gene TRBJ1-4, with a possible D match to TRBD1 (5 bases). V was cut by 5 bases and J by 6 bases, with 16 bases left in between. CDR1 SGHVS and CDR2 FQNEAQ come from the germline V gene. The CDR3 sequence is 15 residues long. Complete variable domain (other parts from reference TRBV7-8 and TRBJ1-4): GAGVSQSPRYKVAKRGQDVALRCDPISGHVSLFWYQQALGQGPEFLTYFQNEAQLDKSGLPSDRFFAERPEGSVSTLKIQRTQQEDSAVYLCASSGRRDGHEKLFFGSGTQLSVL.